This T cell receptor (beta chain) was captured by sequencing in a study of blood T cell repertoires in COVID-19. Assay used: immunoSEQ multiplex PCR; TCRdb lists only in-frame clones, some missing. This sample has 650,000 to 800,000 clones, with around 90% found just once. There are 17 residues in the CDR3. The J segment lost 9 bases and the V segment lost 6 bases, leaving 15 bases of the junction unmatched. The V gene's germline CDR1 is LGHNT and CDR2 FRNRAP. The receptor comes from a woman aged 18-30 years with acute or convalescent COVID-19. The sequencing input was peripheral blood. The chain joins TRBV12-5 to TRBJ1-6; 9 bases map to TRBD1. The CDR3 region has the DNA TGTGCTAGTGGGGCGGTCCCGGGACAGGGAATCGGTTCACCCCTCCACTTT. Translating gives CASGAVPGQGIGSPLHF.